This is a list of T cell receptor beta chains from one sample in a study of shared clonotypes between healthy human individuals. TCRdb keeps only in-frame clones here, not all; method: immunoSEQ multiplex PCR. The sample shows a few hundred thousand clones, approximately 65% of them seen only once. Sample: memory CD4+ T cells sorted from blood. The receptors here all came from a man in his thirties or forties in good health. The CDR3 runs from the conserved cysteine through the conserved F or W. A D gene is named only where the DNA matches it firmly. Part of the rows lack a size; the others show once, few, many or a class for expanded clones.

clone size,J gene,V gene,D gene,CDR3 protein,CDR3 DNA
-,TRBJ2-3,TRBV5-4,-,CASSPEPQTLQYF,TGTGCCAGCAGCCCCGAGCCCCAGACTCTGCAGTATTTT
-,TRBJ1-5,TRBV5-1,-,CASSVTTGIDQPQHF,TGCGCCAGCAGCGTAACGACCGGGATCGATCAGCCCCAGCATTTT
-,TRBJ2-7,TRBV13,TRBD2,CASSSSLSRAGSYEQYF,TGTGCCAGCAGCTCCTCGCTGTCGCGAGCGGGATCCTACGAGCAGTACTTC
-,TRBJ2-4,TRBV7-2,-,CASSLTTGNIQYF,TGTGCCAGCAGCTTGACAACCGGGAACATTCAGTACTTC
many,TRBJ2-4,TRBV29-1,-,CSVGGGLF,TGCAGCGTTGGGGGTGGGCTATTC
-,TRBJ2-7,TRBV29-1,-,CSVRGLGGFYEQYF,TGCAGCGTGAGGGGGCTTGGAGGGTTTTACGAGCAGTACTTC
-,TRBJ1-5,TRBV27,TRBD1,CASSPRTGRPQHF,TGTGCCAGCAGTCCTCGGACAGGGCGGCCCCAGCATTTT
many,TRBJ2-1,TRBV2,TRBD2,CASSGTSGVNEQFF,TGTGCCAGCAGTGGGACTAGCGGGGTCAATGAGCAGTTCTTC
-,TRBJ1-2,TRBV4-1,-,CASSQDPGANYGYTF,TGCGCCAGCAGCCAAGACCCAGGGGCTAACTATGGCTACACCTTC
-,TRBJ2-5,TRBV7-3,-,CASSLGSEETQYF,TGTGCCAGCAGCTTAGGTTCGGAAGAGACCCAGTACTTC
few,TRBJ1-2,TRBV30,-,CAWSVTGYGYTF,TGTGCCTGGAGTGTAACAGGATATGGCTACACCTTC
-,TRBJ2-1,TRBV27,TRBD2,CASSLARTSGRRNEQFF,TGTGCCAGCAGTTTAGCGAGAACTAGCGGGAGGAGGAATGAGCAGTTCTTC
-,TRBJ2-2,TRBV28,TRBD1,CASSSGLGWQGATGELFF,TGTGCCAGCAGTTCCGGATTGGGTTGGCAGGGGGCCACCGGGGAGCTGTTTTTT
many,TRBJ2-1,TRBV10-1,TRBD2,CASSERGSSYNEQFF,TGCGCCAGCAGCGAGCGGGGTAGCTCCTACAATGAGCAGTTCTTC
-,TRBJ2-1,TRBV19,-,CASSQSRSPPYNEQFF,TGTGCCAGTAGTCAATCTAGATCCCCCCCCTACAATGAGCAGTTCTTC
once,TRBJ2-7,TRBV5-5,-,CASSWGERSVYEQYF,TGTGCCAGCAGCTGGGGGGAGAGGTCCGTCTACGAGCAGTACTTC
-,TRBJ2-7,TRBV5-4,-,CASSLPSSSYEQYF,TGTGCCAGCAGTTTGCCTAGCAGCTCCTACGAGCAGTACTTC
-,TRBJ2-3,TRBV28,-,CASSLRRASAGTDTQYF,TGTGCCAGCAGTTTAAGAAGGGCTAGCGCGGGCACAGATACGCAGTATTTT
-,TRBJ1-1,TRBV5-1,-,CASSFDPTGHSEAFF,TGCGCCAGCAGCTTCGACCCGACGGGACACTCTGAAGCTTTCTTT
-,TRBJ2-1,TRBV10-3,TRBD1,CATTTGSSYNEQFF,TGTGCCACTACGACAGGGAGCTCCTACAATGAGCAGTTCTTC
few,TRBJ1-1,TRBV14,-,CASSPQPGVLEAFF,TGTGCCAGCAGCCCCCAACCAGGGGTTCTGGAAGCTTTCTTT
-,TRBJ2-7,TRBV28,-,CASSRRIYEQYF,TGTGCCAGCAGTCGAAGGATCTACGAGCAGTACTTC
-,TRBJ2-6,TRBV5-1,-,CASSLGGMPFRGANVLTF,TGCGCCAGCAGCTTGGGAGGGATGCCTTTTCGTGGGGCCAACGTCCTGACTTTC
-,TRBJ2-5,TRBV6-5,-,CASKGYDQGTQYF,TGTGCCAGCAAGGGGTATGATCAGGGGACCCAGTACTTC
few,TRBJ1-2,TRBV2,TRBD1,CASRDRGGSGYTF,TGTGCCAGCAGGGACAGGGGAGGTAGTGGCTACACCTTC
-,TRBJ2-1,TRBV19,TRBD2,CASKASGVYEQFF,TGTGCCAGTAAAGCTAGCGGGGTTTATGAGCAGTTCTTC
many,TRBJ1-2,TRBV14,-,CASSQVGNYGYTF,TGTGCCAGCAGCCAAGTCGGTAACTATGGCTACACCTTC
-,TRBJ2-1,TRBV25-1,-,CASSDRGKEVGEQFF,TGTGCCAGCAGTGACAGGGGAAAAGAGGTTGGTGAGCAGTTCTTC
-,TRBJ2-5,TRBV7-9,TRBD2,CASSPFAGAETQYF,TGTGCCAGCAGCCCGTTTGCGGGAGCTGAGACCCAGTACTTC
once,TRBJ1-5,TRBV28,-,CASARGSGNQPQHF,TGTGCCAGCGCCAGGGGCAGTGGAAACCAGCCCCAGCATTTT
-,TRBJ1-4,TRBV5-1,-,CASSPELGEKLFF,TGCGCCAGCAGCCCGGAGTTAGGTGAAAAACTGTTTTTT
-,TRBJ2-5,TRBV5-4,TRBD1,CASSLDITRGLGETQYF,TGTGCCAGCAGCTTGGATATCACCAGGGGGCTCGGAGAGACCCAGTACTTC
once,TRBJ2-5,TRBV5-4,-,CASSFRGQQETQYF,TGTGCCAGCAGCTTCCGAGGGCAACAAGAGACCCAGTACTTC
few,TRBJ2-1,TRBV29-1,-,CSGWENEQFF,TGCAGTGGGTGGGAAAATGAGCAGTTCTTC
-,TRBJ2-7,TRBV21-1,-,CASSRPADILPYEQYF,TGTGCCAGCAGCCGACCGGCGGACATACTCCCCTACGAGCAGTACTTC
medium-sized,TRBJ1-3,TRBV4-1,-,CASRVQAGSGNTIYF,TGCGCCAGCAGAGTTCAGGCGGGATCTGGAAACACCATATATTTT
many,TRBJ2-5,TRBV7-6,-,CASSRGVETQYF,TGTGCCAGCAGCCGCGGGGTAGAGACCCAGTACTTC
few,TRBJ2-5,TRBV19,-,CASSIRSVRGQETQYF,TGTGCCAGTAGTATAAGGTCCGTAAGGGGGCAAGAGACCCAGTACTTC
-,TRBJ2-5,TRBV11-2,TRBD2,CASSRSSGLAGAETQYF,TGTGCCAGCAGTCGCTCGTCAGGACTAGCGGGAGCAGAGACCCAGTACTTC
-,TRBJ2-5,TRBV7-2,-,CASSLVGAETQYF,TGTGCCAGCAGCTTAGTGGGGGCAGAGACCCAGTACTTC
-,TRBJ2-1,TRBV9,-,CASSSPYLEQFF,TGTGCCAGCAGCTCCCCGTATTTGGAGCAGTTCTTC
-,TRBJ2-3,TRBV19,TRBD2,CATSGRSDTQYF,TGTGCCACTAGCGGGAGGTCAGATACGCAGTATTTT
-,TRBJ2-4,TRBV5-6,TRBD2,CASSSSGPEAKNIQYF,TGTGCCAGCAGCTCTAGCGGCCCCGAGGCCAAAAACATTCAGTACTTC
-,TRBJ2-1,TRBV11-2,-,CASSADQFYNEQFF,TGTGCCAGTAGCGCGGACCAGTTCTACAATGAGCAGTTCTTC
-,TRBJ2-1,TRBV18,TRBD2,CASSPTTLSGRARGGSYNEQFF,TGTGCCAGCTCACCGACCACTCTTAGCGGGAGGGCCAGGGGAGGCTCCTACAATGAGCAGTTCTTC
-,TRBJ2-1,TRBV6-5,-,CASTDGYNEQFF,TGTGCCAGCACCGACGGCTACAATGAGCAGTTCTTC
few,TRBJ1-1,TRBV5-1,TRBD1,CASSPTGTGDTEAFF,TGCGCCAGCAGCCCGACCGGGACAGGGGACACTGAAGCTTTCTTT
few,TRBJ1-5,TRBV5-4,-,CASKRDHGPQHF,TGTGCCAGCAAGCGAGACCATGGGCCCCAGCATTTT
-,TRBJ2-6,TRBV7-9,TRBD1,CASSRDRVVGANVLTF,TGTGCCAGCAGCAGGGACAGGGTGGTAGGGGCCAACGTCCTGACTTTC
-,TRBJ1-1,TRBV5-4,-,CASSLRATEAFF,TGTGCCAGCAGCTTAAGGGCAACTGAAGCTTTCTTT